A single sample gave rise to the 21 T cell receptor beta chains below, sequenced in a study of metastatic and nonmetastatic thyroid tumors. No patient received treatment before thyroid surgery. TCRdb re-clonotyped the PCR reads through MiXCR. This table has more than 15,000 clones, 22% appearing once. Sample: adjacent normal tissue. Receptor source: a female donor with papillary thyroid cancer or a benign thyroid nodule (not recorded which). Some clones in this sample may be carry-over from other donors' samples.

This clone came up a few times. This sequence joins TRBV24-1 and TRBJ2-1, with TRBD1 matching 10 bases. This CDR3 has 17 amino acids. Looked up from germline, CDR1 is KGHDR and CDR2 is SFDVKD. With 3 bases clipped from V and 1 base from J, the junction kept 5 bases outside the gene matches. The DNA of the CDR3 is TGTGCCACCAGTGATGACAGGGGGCGCGGATCCTACAATGAGCAGTTCTTC. It is translated as CATSDDRGRGSYNEQFF.

This clone has only a few counts. The chain employs TRBV9 and TRBJ2-7, with 9 positions matching TRBD1. Germline lookup yields CDR1 SGDLS and CDR2 YYNGEE. The J segment lost 4 bases and the V segment lost 1 base, leaving 3 bases of the junction unmatched. The CDR3 spans 14 residues. In DNA form, the CDR3 reads TGTGCCAGCAGCGTAAGGGGACAGGGTTACGAGCAGTACTTC. Its translation is CASSVRGQGYEQYF.

This clone was observed at least ten times. This CDR3 is CASNPSGSPTDTQYF. DNA for the CDR3: TGTGCCAGCAACCCTAGCGGGAGTCCCACAGATACGCAGTATTTT. J is TRBJ2-3 and V is TRBV6-1, with 10 nucleotides matching TRBD2. V shed 7 bases, J shed 2 bases, and the junction held 6 bases outside the gene matches. Germline lookup yields CDR1 MNHNS and CDR2 SASEGT. The CDR3 loop spans 15 amino acids.

V is TRBV4-2 and J is TRBJ2-3; no clear D. CDR3 size: 14 residues. Trimming removed 5 bases from V and 4 bases from J, with 13 bases in between. CDR1 is LGHNA and CDR2 is YNFKEQ in the germline V gene. The CDR3 protein is CASSTGLLSDTQYF. In nucleotides, the CDR3 is TGTGCCAGCAGCACTGGGCTTCTCTCAGATACGCAGTATTTT.

This clone is termed medium-sized (0.01 to 0.1%). The chain carries TRBV7-2 and TRBJ1-1, with D possibly TRBD1 on 5 matching bases. Germline V gives CDR1 SGHTA, CDR2 FQGNSA. This CDR3 has 15 amino acids. With 5 bases removed from V and 4 bases from J, the gap between germline ends came to 17 bases. The CDR3 region has the DNA TGTGCCAGCAGCCCTAGCCGGGGGGGGATCACTGAAGCTTTCTTT. This codes for CASSPSRGGITEAFF.

This clone is judged medium-sized. The rearrangement joins TRBV10-3 to TRBJ2-3; 8 bases are shared with TRBD2. V shed 2 bases and J 6 bases; nucleotides not matched to a gene: 4. The CDR3 totals 14 residues. Germline lookup yields CDR1 ENHRY and CDR2 SYGVKD. Here the CDR3 DNA reads TGTGCCATCAGTGAGGTTGCGGGAGGTGATACGCAGTATTTT. Amino acids: CAISEVAGGDTQYF.

This CDR3 is CSASGTSGRAAYEQYF. The CDR3 nucleotides read TGCAGTGCTTCCGGGACTAGCGGGAGGGCCGCCTACGAGCAGTACTTC. The chain recombines TRBV20-1 with TRBJ2-7; TRBD2 matches at 16 bases. The length of the CDR3 is 16 residues. The germline CDR1 and CDR2 sequences are DFQATT and SNEGSKA (reference sequence). V gave up 5 bases and J gave up 2 bases; unmatched junction bases: 6.

This clone was counted a few times. The rearrangement uses TRBV20-1 and TRBJ1-6; 10 bases match TRBD1. Unmatched junction bases numbered 11, after V lost 5 bases and J lost 10 bases. CDR1 and CDR2 (germline): DFQATT, SNEGSKA (reference sequence). The CDR3 is made up of 15 amino acids. The CDR3 here is CSAPPTGGSGSPLHF. The CDR3 DNA reads TGCAGTGCTCCCCCGACAGGGGGCTCTGGGTCACCCCTCCACTTT.

With regard to this clone: The junction differs from germline at one of its ends, possibly a read error. The chain is built from TRBV3-1 and TRBJ1-6, with D maybe TRBD1 (5 bases). CDR3 length equals 14 residues. CDR1 is LGHDT and CDR2 is YNNKEL in the germline V gene (reference sequence). The CDR3, as DNA: TGTGCCAGCAGCCAAGAGGACTGGGACTCACCCCTCCTCTTT. Amino acid sequence: CASSQEDWDSPLLF.

The chain employs TRBV28 and TRBJ1-2; 10 nucleotides line up with TRBD1. The junction had 3 bases not matched to a gene; V was cut back by 11 bases and J by 0 bases. The CDR3 spans 13 residues. CDR1 and CDR2 (germline): MDHEN, SYDVKM. The CDR3 reads CAGGQGANYGYTF. The CDR3 nucleotides read TGTGCCGGAGGACAGGGGGCTAACTATGGCTACACCTTC.

This clone was recorded many times. This chain links TRBV6-1 with TRBJ1-2, with D uncertain. Trimming took off 5 bases at V and 2 bases at J, with 9 bases between the two ends. Germline-derived CDR1 and CDR2 are MNHNS and SASEGT. The CDR3 contains 13 residues. CDR3 region: CASSSGFNYGYTF. The DNA of the CDR3 is TGTGCCAGCAGTTCGGGTTTCAACTATGGCTACACCTTC.

Relative to its sample, this clone is medium-sized (0.01 to 0.1%). This chain connects TRBV20-1 to TRBJ2-7; D is unresolved. From germline, CDR1 is DFQATT and CDR2 SNEGSKA (reference sequence). This CDR3 comprises 12 residues. The CDR3 region is CSIEGTTDEQYF. CDR3 nucleotide sequence: TGCAGCATAGAAGGTACTACAGACGAGCAGTACTTC.

Concerning this clone: It may be a read error: a sequence one base away is much more abundant. Distinct nucleotide sequences in the sample also encode this CDR3. This chain uses TRBV5-4 with TRBJ2-3; weak D call: TRBD1 (6 bases). Between the trimmed V and J ends, which lost 5 bases and 0 bases, there was a span of 13 bases. CDR1 is SGHNT and CDR2 is YYREEE in the germline V gene (reference sequence). The CDR3 is made up of 15 amino acids. CDR3 coding DNA: TGTGCCAGCAGTTCACAGGGCCTTAGCACAGATACGCAGTATTTT. It is translated as CASSSQGLSTDTQYF.

This clone turned up a few times. This CDR3 fails to terminate in the conserved phenylalanine or tryptophan, so it likely reflects a read error. V is TRBV24-1 and J is TRBJ1-2; D ambiguous. The CDR3 consists of 12 residues. The V gene's germline CDR1 is KGHDR and CDR2 SFDVKD. CDR3 bases: TGTGCAACCAGTGATAACTTATATGGCTACACCTCC. This codes for CATSDNLYGYTS.

Points on this clone: Other DNA sequences from this sample encode an identical CDR3 as well. The CDR3 DNA reads as TGTGCCAGCAGCTCAGCCTCGGGACTAGCGTCCTACGAGCAGTACTTC. Its translation: CASSSASGLASYEQYF. The chain couples TRBV7-2 to TRBJ2-7, with 10 bases fitting TRBD2. The V segment lost 4 bases and the J segment 1 base; nucleotides outside the gene matches: 7. The CDR3 is 16 residues long. CDR1 SGHTA and CDR2 FQGNSA come from the germline V gene.

CDR3 region: CASSYGTSGEQYF. CDR3 in DNA: TGTGCCAGTAGCTACGGGACTAGCGGCGAGCAGTACTTC. J is TRBJ2-7 and V is TRBV19; 11 bases are shared with TRBD2. This CDR3 region has 13 residues. CDR1 and CDR2 from the germline V gene are LNHDA and SQIVND (reference sequence). Trimming at V came to 6 bases and at J to 6 bases, leaving 4 bases not matched to a gene. Full variable domain (rest looked up from reference TRBV19 and TRBJ2-7): DGGITQSPKYLFRKEGQNVTLSCEQNLNHDAMYWYRQDPGQGLRLIYYSQIVNDFQKGDIAEGYSVSREKKESFPLTVTSAQKNPTAFYLCASSYGTSGEQYFGPGTRLTVT.

This clone is judged medium-sized (0.01 to 0.1%). V is TRBV27 and J is TRBJ2-5; D is possibly TRBD2 (5 bases). The V gene's germline CDR1 is MNHEY and CDR2 SMNVEV (reference sequence). The CDR3 loop spans 14 amino acids. The ends were cut back, 4 bases at V and 5 bases at J, with 14 bases in the middle. The CDR3 is CASSSPLGGETQYF. DNA of the CDR3: TGTGCCAGCAGTTCGCCCCTCGGCGGGGAGACCCAGTACTTC.

The genes are TRBV4-1 and TRBJ2-5; TRBD2 is a possible D gene (5 bases). The better agreement between TRBJ2-1 and the DNA end casts doubt on the J call. The CDR3 runs to 15 residues. CDR1 and CDR2 (germline): MGHRA, YSYEKL. This chain's CDR3 is CASSQDIAGGWKQFF. The CDR3 DNA reads TGCGCCAGCAGCCAAGATATCGCGGGTGGATGGAAGCAGTTCTTC.

This clone was counted a few times. The chain combines TRBV28 with TRBJ1-5; 8 bases are shared with TRBD1. Germline-derived CDR1 and CDR2 are MDHEN and SYDVKM. The V gene end was trimmed by 6 bases and the J gene end by 7 bases; junction bases not matched to a gene: 11. The CDR3 runs 15 residues. CDR3 loop: CASRSLTGEFQPQHF. In nucleotides, the CDR3 is TGTGCCAGCAGAAGTTTGACAGGGGAGTTCCAGCCCCAGCATTTT.

The chain is built from TRBV12-3 or TRBV12-4 and TRBJ1-3, with 7 bases that match TRBD1. V gave up 6 bases and J gave up 0 bases; unmatched junction bases: 5. The length of the CDR3 is 15 residues. The CDR3 protein is CASSRGQVSGNTIYF. The CDR3 coding sequence is TGTGCCAGCAGCCGAGGACAGGTCTCTGGAAACACCATATATTTT.

The J gene is TRBJ1-1, the V gene TRBV5-1; the D gene is possibly TRBD1 (6 bases). CDR1 is SGHRS and CDR2 is YFSETQ in the germline V gene. This CDR3 comprises 14 residues. The V end was cut by 4 bases, the J end by 2 bases, with 12 bases between. The CDR3 loop is CASSPNRVNTEAFF. As DNA, the CDR3 is TGCGCCAGCAGCCCCAACAGGGTTAACACTGAAGCTTTCTTT.